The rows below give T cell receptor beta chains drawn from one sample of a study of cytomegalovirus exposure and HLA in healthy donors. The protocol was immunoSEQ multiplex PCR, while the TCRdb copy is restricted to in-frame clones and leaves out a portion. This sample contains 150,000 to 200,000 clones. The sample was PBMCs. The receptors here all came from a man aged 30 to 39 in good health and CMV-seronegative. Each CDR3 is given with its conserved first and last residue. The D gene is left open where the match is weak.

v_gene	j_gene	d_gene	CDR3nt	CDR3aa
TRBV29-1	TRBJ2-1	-	TGCAGCTTCGTCCCAGGGTACAATGAGCAGTTCTTC	CSFVPGYNEQFF
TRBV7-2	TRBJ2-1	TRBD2	TGTGCCAGCACCCTAGAGCTAGCGGGGGCCTACAATGAGCAGTTCTTC	CASTLELAGAYNEQFF
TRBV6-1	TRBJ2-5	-	TGTGCCAGCAGGGGAGTTGGGAACCAAGAGACCCAGTACTTC	CASRGVGNQETQYF
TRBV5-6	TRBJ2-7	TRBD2	TGTGCCAGCAGCCTACTCGCGGGGACTAGCGGGATTGAGCAGTACTTC	CASSLLAGTSGIEQYF
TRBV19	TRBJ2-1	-	TGTGCCAGTAGTATAGCTGGTTGGGGGGTCAATGAGCAGTTCTTC	CASSIAGWGVNEQFF
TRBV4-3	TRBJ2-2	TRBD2	TGCGCCAGCAGCCATGACGGACTAGCGGCGAACACCGGGGAGCTGTTTTTT	CASSHDGLAANTGELFF
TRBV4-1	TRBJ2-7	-	TGCGCCAGCAGCCAGGGGACACCGTCGTCCTACGAGCAGTACTTC	CASSQGTPSSYEQYF
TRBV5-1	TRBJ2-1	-	TGCGCCAGCAGCTTGGCTTTCAATGAGCAGTTCTTC	CASSLAFNEQFF
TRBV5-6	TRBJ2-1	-	TGTGCCAGCAGCCCGGGACTTGCCCTTGAGCAGTTCTTC	CASSPGLALEQFF
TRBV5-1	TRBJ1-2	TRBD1	TGCGCCAGCAGCTTGGGGGGACAGGGTGAATTCTATGGCTACACCTTC	CASSLGGQGEFYGYTF
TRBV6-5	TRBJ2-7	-	TGTGCCAGCAGTTACGGAAGGAGCTCCTACGAGCAGTACTTC	CASSYGRSSYEQYF
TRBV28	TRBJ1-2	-	TGTGCCAGCAGTTTATTAGGGCAGGGAGGCTACACCTTC	CASSLLGQGGYTF